This T cell receptor (beta chain) appears in the sequencing data of a study of cytomegalovirus exposure and HLA in healthy donors. Study results and limitations: In a later analysis, the majority of CMV-associated beta chains seemingly showed HLA restriction. In a later analysis, a genetic analysis reported fewer productive-TCR N-insertions in an Asian-associated ancestry cluster than the cohort average.

The CDR3 has 15 amino acids. Germline CDR1 SGHTA, CDR2 FQGNSA. V dropped 5 bases and J dropped 0 bases, with 11 bases sitting between them. Worth noting for this clone: Its antigen is currently unknown.

The PCR had 60 Vbeta and 13 Jbeta primers. Some clones are missing from TCRdb's copy, which holds only in-frame ones; the method was immunoSEQ multiplex PCR. The repertoire has 200,000 to 250,000 clones, roughly 91% of them found once; the top ten carry around 1%. The receptor comes from a woman between 18 and 29 years old in good health and CMV-seronegative. The sample comprised PBMCs. The chain uses TRBV7-2 and TRBJ2-4; no firm D call. The chain's CDR3 is CASSPPQVAKNIQYF. As DNA, the CDR3 is TGTGCCAGCAGCCCTCCCCAGGTAGCCAAAAACATTCAGTACTTC.